Detailed here is one T cell receptor beta chain. The investigators made TCR beta cDNA from about 500 ng total RNA, using a constant-region primer. Libraries of TCR beta came from three nested multiplex PCR rounds with slightly modified ARM-PCR. TCRdb itself ran the multiplex PCR reads through MiXCR, one entry per CDR3 protein. This table holds about 310,000 distinct CDR3 sequences, more than 55% found once. The sample comes from a study of tumor-infiltrating lymphocytes in primary liver carcinoma. Blood RNA originated from unsorted whole blood, with germline DNA additionally extracted. This TCR was recovered from a middle-aged man with primary liver carcinoma and hepatitis B virus infection. Material: peripheral blood.

The CDR3 sequence is CATSDFEGTPDRGELFF. CDR3 DNA sequence: TGTGCCACCAGTGATTTTGAAGGGACACCCGATCGCGGGGAGCTGTTTTTT. V is TRBV24-1 and J is TRBJ2-2; D might be TRBD1 (6 bases). CDR3 size: 17 residues. Germline CDR1 KGHDR, CDR2 SFDVKD. V was cut by 1 base and J by 7 bases, with 18 bases left in between.